A selection of T cell receptor beta chains follows, all from one sample in a study of T cells in localized non-small cell lung cancer. Method: immunoSEQ multiplex PCR; TCRdb's copy keeps in-frame clones and lacks some. The data hold around 25,000 clones, with 86% observed a single time. The sample in question was peripheral blood, obtained before any cancer treatment. The receptors derive from a female donor over 55 with stage I lung adenocarcinoma. Both conserved end residues are trimmed from each CDR3. Clone size is not always given. Where it is, it says once, few, many or a class for expanded clones.

v_call	clone_size	j_call	cdr3_aa
TRBV5-1	once	TRBJ2-4	ASSYEGTPIGKNIQY
TRBV7-9	-	TRBJ2-1	ASSLDPYNEQF
TRBV9	-	TRBJ1-3	ASSAQGGAGNTIY
TRBV6-5	-	TRBJ2-7	ASSYAGPPYEQY
TRBV5-6	-	TRBJ2-3	ASSLGGGTTDTQY
TRBV5-1	-	TRBJ2-3	ASSLGTGGSDTQY
TRBV7-3	-	TRBJ1-1	ASSPGGGGIGTEAF
TRBV5-6	-	TRBJ1-2	ASSLGQGPYGYT
TRBV5-4	-	TRBJ2-3	ASSLSLTDTQY
TRBV6-5	once	TRBJ2-7	ASSGIKGYSYEQY
TRBV30	-	TRBJ1-2	AWKDRAFYGYT
TRBV2	-	TRBJ2-5	ASSGQGEGETQY
TRBV5-1	-	TRBJ2-3	ASSLWGQSTDTQY
TRBV2	-	TRBJ2-2	AGGGLGTGELF
TRBV2	-	TRBJ1-1	ASSEGGGQGAPAF
TRBV29-1	-	TRBJ1-1	SVVRGGANTEAF
TRBV19	-	TRBJ2-7	ASRNRGAYEQY
TRBV7-9	few	TRBJ2-7	ASSLTGLAGENEQY
TRBV5-6	few	TRBJ2-6	ASSLGPRGRGAGANVLT
TRBV7-8	-	TRBJ2-7	ASSQRGRGAAEQY
TRBV5-6	-	TRBJ1-1	ASSFHDRDTEAF
TRBV25-1	-	TRBJ1-2	ASSERTGYGYT
TRBV4-1	-	TRBJ1-3	ASSQGGQGGNTIY
TRBV21-1	-	TRBJ2-3	ASSKGQGEPQY
TRBV5-1	-	TRBJ1-1	ASSDRSYTEAF
TRBV18	few	TRBJ1-1	ASSPLDSLNTEAF
TRBV5-1	-	TRBJ2-1	ASSLGQSSYNEQF